This is a list of T cell receptor beta chains from one sample in a study of beta chain features in type 1 diabetes. Generated by immunoSEQ multiplex PCR, the TCRdb table keeps only in-frame clones and is missing some. The top ten hold about 1.2% of the sample, which has about 210,000 clones, around 9.9% seen once. Specimen: central memory CD4+ T cells from blood. These receptors were obtained from a man aged 18 to 30 in good health. CDR3s include the opening cysteine and the closing phenylalanine or tryptophan. D genes are given only for firm matches. Part of the rows lack a size; the others show once, few, many or a class for expanded clones.

j_gene,d_gene,v_gene,abundance,CDR3nt,CDR3aa
TRBJ2-6,-,TRBV7-8,few,TGTGCCAGCAGCTTAGTCGGCAGTCTTGACTCTGGGGCCAACGTCCTGACTTTC,CASSLVGSLDSGANVLTF
TRBJ1-4,-,TRBV4-1,-,TGCGCCAGCAGCCTGGCGGGATTAAGCGAAAAACTGTTTTTT,CASSLAGLSEKLFF
TRBJ2-3,TRBD2,TRBV5-1,many,TGCGCCAGTCGTCGCGGGAGGGAACTTCGTAGCACAGATACGCAGTATTTT,CASRRGRELRSTDTQYF
TRBJ2-1,-,TRBV28,-,TGTGCCAGCAGTGCGGTGGCAGCCCCTTCCTACAATGAGCAGTTCTTC,CASSAVAAPSYNEQFF
TRBJ2-7,TRBD2,TRBV28,-,TGTGCCAGCAGTTTGCTAGCGGGAGTGGGGGAGCAGTACTTC,CASSLLAGVGEQYF
TRBJ1-5,-,TRBV30,-,TGTGCCTGGAGTGCAGGCTTTAAGCCCCAGCATTTT,CAWSAGFKPQHF
TRBJ2-4,-,TRBV14,few,TGTGCCAGCAGCCAGGTGGCTCGGGGAACAGCCAAAAACATTCAGTACTTC,CASSQVARGTAKNIQYF
TRBJ2-2,-,TRBV5-1,few,TGCGCCAGCAGCTTGGTTCATGACACCGGGGAGCTGTTTTTT,CASSLVHDTGELFF
TRBJ2-3,-,TRBV9,-,TGTGCCAGCAGCGCCCGGACAGTTAGCACAGATACGCAGTATTTT,CASSARTVSTDTQYF
TRBJ2-5,-,TRBV30,many,TGTGCCTGGAGGCCGCGGTATTATCAAGAGACCCAGTACTTC,CAWRPRYYQETQYF
TRBJ2-1,TRBD1,TRBV30,few,TGTGCCTGGGGCGGACAGGTTTCCTACAATGAGCAGTTCTTC,CAWGGQVSYNEQFF
TRBJ2-3,-,TRBV5-1,-,TGCGCCAGCAGCATAGACCGGGCCACCACAGATACGCAGTATTTT,CASSIDRATTDTQYF
TRBJ2-7,TRBD1,TRBV11-1,few,TGTGCCAGCAGCCATGACCACAGGGGTTTTTACTTC,CASSHDHRGFYF
TRBJ1-4,TRBD1,TRBV7-9,many,TGTGCCTACGGACAGGGGGAAGAGGAAAAACTGTTTTTT,CAYGQGEEEKLFF
TRBJ2-5,-,TRBV28,few,TGTGCCAGCAGTTCTTATAGGGGCAGGGCGGAGACCCAGTACTTC,CASSSYRGRAETQYF